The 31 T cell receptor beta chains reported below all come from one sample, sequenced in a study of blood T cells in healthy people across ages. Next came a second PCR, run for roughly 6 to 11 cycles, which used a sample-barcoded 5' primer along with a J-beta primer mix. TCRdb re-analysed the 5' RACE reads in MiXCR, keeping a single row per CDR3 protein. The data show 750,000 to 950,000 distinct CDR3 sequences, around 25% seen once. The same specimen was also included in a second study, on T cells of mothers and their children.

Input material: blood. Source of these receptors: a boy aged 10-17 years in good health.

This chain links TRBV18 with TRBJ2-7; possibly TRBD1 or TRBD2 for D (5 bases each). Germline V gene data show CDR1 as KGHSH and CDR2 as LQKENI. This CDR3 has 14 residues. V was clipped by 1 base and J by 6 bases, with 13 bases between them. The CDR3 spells CASSPRLEGREQYF. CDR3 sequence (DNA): TGTGCCAGCTCACCACGCCTCGAGGGACGCGAGCAGTACTTC. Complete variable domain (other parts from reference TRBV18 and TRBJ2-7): NAGVMQNPRHLVRRRGQEARLRCSPMKGHSHVYWYRQLPEEGLKFMVYLQKENIIDESGMPKERFSAEFPKEGPSILRIQQVVRGDSAAYFCASSPRLEGREQYFGPGTRLTVT.

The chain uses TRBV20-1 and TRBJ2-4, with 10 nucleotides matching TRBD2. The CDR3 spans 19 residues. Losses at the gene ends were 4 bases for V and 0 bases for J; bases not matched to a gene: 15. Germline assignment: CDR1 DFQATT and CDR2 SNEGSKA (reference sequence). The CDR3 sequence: CSATGYSGGAKSAKNIQYF. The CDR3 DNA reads TGCAGTGCTACCGGTTACAGCGGGGGGGCCAAATCAGCCAAAAACATTCAGTACTTC.

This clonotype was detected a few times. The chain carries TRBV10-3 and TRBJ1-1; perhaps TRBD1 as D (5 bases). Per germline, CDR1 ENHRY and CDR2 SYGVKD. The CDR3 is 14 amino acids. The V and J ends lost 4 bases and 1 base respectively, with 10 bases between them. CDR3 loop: CAISGMDKNTEAFF. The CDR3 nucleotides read TGTGCCATCAGTGGTATGGACAAGAACACTGAAGCTTTCTTT.

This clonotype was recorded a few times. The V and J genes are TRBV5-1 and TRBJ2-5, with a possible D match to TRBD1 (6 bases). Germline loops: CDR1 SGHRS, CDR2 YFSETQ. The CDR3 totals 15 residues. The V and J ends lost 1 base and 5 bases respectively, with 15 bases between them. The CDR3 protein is CASSLKQGNVETQYF. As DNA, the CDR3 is TGCGCCAGCAGCTTGAAACAGGGCAATGTGGAGACCCAGTACTTC.

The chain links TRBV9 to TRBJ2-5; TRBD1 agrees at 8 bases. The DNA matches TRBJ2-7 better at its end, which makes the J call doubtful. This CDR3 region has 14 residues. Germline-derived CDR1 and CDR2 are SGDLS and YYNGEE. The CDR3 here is CASSVGQVSYEQYF. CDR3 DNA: TGTGCCAGCAGCGTGGGACAGGTCTCCTACGAGCAGTACTTC.

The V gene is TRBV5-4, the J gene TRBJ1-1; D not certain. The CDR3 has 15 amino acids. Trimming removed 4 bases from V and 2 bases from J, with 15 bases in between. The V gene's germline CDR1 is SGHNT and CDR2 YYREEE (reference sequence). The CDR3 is CASSRGGPRNTEAFF. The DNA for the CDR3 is TGTGCCAGCAGCCGTGGAGGCCCGAGAAACACTGAAGCTTTCTTT.

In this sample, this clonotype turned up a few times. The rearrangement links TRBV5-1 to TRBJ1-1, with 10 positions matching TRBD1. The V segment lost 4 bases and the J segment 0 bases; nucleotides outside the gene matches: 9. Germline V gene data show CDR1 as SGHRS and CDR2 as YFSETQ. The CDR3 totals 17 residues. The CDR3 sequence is CASSTLDRGKVNTEAFF. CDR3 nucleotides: TGCGCCAGCAGCACCCTGGACAGGGGGAAGGTGAACACTGAAGCTTTCTTT.

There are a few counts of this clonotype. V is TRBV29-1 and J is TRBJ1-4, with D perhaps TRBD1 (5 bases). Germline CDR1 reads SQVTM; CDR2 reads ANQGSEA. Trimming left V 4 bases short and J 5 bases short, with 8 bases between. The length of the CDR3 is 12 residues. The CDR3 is CSVAPGNEKLFF. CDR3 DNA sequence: TGCAGCGTTGCCCCAGGGAATGAAAAACTGTTTTTT.

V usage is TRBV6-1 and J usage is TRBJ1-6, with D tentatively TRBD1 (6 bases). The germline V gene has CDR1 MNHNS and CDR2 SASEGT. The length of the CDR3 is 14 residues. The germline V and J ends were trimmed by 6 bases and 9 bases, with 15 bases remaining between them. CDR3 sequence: CASRTGSRSSPLHF. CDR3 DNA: TGTGCCAGCAGAACAGGGTCCCGGAGTTCACCCCTCCACTTT.

In DNA, the CDR3 is TGTGCCAGCAGTTCCCCGACTAGCTGGACCGGGGAGCTGTTTTTT. Its protein is CASSSPTSWTGELFF. The rearrangement uses TRBV28 and TRBJ2-2, with 7 bases aligning to TRBD2. The CDR3 sequence is 15 residues long. Trimming took 4 bases from V and 5 from J; bases not matched to a gene: 7. Germline-derived CDR1 and CDR2 are MDHEN and SYDVKM.

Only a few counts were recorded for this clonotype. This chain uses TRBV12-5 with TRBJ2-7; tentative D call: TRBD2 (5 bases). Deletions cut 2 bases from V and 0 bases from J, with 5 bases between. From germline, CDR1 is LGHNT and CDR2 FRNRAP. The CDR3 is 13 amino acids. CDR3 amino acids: CASGLRGSYEQYF. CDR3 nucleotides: TGTGCTAGTGGTTTGCGGGGCTCCTACGAGCAGTACTTC.

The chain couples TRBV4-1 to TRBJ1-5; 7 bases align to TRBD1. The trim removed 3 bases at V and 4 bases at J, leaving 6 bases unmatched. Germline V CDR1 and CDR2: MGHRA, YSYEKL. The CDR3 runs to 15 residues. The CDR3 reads CASSQGTVQNQPQHF. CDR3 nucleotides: TGCGCCAGCAGCCAGGGGACAGTTCAGAATCAGCCCCAGCATTTT.

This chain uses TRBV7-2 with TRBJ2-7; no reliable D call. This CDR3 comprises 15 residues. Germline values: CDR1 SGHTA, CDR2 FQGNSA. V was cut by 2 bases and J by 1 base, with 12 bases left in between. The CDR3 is CASSLSLGSSYEQYF. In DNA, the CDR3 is TGTGCCAGCAGCTTAAGTCTGGGCAGTTCCTACGAGCAGTACTTC.

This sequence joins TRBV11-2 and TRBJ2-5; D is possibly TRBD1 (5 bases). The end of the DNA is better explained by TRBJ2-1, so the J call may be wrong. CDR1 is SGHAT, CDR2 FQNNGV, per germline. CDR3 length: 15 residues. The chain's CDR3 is CASSLEKGQANEQFF. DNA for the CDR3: TGTGCCAGCAGCTTAGAAAAGGGGCAGGCCAATGAGCAGTTCTTC.

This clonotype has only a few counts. The CDR3 region is CASSSGQGVHYGYTF. The CDR3 nucleotides are TGTGCCAGCAGTTCGGGACAGGGGGTTCACTATGGCTACACCTTC. The chain uses TRBV27 and TRBJ1-2; 11 nucleotides align to TRBD1. The germline V gene encodes CDR1 MNHEY and CDR2 SMNVEV (reference sequence). V lost 4 bases, J lost 3 bases, and 4 bases stayed unmatched. This CDR3 spans 15 amino acids.

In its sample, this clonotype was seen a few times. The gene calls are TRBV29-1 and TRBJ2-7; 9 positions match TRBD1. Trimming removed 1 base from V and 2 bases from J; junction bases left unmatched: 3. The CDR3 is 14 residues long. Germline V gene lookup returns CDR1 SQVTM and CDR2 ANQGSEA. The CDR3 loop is CSVEVQGAPYEQYF. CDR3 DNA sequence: TGCAGCGTTGAAGTACAGGGGGCTCCCTACGAGCAGTACTTC.

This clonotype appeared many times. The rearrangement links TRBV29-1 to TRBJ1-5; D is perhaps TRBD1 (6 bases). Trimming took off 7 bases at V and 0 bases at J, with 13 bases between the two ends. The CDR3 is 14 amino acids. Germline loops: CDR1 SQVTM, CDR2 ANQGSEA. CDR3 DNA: TGCAGCGCCGGGACACTGGATAGCAATCAGCCCCAGCATTTT. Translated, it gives CSAGTLDSNQPQHF.

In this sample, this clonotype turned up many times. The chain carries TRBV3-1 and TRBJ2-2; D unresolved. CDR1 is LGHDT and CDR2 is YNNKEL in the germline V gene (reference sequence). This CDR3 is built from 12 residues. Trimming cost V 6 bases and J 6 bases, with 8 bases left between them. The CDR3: CASSPRAGELFF. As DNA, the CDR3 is TGTGCCAGCAGTCCCCGGGCCGGGGAGCTGTTTTTT.

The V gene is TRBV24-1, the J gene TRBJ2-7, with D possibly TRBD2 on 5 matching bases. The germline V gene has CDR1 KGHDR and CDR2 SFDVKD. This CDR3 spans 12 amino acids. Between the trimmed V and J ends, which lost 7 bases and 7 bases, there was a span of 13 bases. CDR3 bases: TGTGCCACCAGCTGGGCCGGGGAGGAGCAGTACTTC. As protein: CATSWAGEEQYF.

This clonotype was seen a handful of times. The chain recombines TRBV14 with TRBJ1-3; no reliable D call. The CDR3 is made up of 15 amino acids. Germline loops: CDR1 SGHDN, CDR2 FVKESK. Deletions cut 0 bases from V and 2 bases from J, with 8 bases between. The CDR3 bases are TGTGCCAGCAGCCAAGATCCCCTAACTGGAAACACCATATATTTT. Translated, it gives CASSQDPLTGNTIYF. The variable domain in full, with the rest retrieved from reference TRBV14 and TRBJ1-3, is EAGVTQFPSHSVIEKGQTVTLRCDPISGHDNLYWYRRVMGKEIKFLLHFVKESKQDESGMPNNRFLAERTGGTYSTLKVQPAELEDSGVYFCASSQDPLTGNTIYFGEGSWLTVV.

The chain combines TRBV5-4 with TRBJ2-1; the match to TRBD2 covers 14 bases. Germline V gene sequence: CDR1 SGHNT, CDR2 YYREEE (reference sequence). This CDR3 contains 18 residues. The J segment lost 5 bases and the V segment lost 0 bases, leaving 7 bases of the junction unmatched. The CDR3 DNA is TGTGCCAGCAGCTTGGGGGGGACTAGCGGGAGAGTCAACAATGAGCAGTTCTTC. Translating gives CASSLGGTSGRVNNEQFF.

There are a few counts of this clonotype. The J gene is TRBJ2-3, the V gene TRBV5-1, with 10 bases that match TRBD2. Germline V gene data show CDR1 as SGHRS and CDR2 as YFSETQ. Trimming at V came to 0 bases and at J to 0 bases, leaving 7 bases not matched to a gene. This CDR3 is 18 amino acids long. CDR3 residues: CASSLAALAGSSTDTQYF. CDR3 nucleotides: TGCGCCAGCAGCTTGGCCGCACTAGCGGGGTCTAGCACAGATACGCAGTATTTT.

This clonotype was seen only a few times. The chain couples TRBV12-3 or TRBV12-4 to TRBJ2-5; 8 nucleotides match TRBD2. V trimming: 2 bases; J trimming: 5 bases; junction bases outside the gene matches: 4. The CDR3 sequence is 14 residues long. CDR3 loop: CASSLPGGLETQYF. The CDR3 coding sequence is TGTGCCAGCAGTTTACCGGGGGGGCTGGAGACCCAGTACTTC.

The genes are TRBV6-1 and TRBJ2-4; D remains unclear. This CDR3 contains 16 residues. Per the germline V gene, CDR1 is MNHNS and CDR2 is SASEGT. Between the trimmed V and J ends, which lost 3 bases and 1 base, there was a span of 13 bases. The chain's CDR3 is CASSEFRSSAKNIQYF. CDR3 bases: TGTGCCAGCAGTGAGTTCCGGTCGAGTGCCAAAAACATTCAGTACTTC.

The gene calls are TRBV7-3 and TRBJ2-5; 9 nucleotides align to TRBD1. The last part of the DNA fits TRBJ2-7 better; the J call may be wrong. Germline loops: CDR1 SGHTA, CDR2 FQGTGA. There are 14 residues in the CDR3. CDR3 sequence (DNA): TGTGCCAGCAGCCCCACCGGGACAGGGTCCGAGCAGTACTTC. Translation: CASSPTGTGSEQYF.

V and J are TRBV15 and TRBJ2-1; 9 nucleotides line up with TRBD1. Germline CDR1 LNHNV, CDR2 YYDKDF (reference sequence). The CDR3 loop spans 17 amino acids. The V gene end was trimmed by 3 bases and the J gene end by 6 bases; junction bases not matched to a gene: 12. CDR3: CATSSTLRTGAGNEQFF. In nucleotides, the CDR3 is TGTGCCACCAGCAGTACCCTTAGGACAGGGGCCGGCAATGAGCAGTTCTTC.

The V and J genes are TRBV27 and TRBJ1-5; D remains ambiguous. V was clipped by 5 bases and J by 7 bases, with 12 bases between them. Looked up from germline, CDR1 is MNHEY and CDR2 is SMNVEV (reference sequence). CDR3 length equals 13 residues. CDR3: CASSPRGRQPQHF. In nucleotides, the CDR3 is TGTGCCAGCAGTCCCCGAGGGAGGCAGCCCCAGCATTTT.

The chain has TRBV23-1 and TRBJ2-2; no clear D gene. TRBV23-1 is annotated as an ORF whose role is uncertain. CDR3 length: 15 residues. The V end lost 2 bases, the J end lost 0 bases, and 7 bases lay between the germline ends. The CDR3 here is CASSQQAPNTGELFF. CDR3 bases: TGCGCCAGCAGTCAACAAGCACCGAACACCGGGGAGCTGTTTTTT.

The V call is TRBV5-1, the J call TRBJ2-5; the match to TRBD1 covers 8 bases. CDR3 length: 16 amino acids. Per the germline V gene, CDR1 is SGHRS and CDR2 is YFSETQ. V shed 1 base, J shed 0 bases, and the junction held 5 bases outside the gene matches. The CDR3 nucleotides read TGCGCCAGCAGCTTGATGGGACAGGAGCACCAAGAGACCCAGTACTTC. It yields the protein CASSLMGQEHQETQYF.

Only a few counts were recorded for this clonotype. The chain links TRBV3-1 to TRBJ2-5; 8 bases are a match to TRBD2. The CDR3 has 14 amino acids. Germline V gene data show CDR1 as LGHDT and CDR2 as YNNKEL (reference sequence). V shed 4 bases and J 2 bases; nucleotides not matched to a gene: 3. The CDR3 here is CASSRIAGQETQYF. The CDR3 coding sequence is TGTGCCAGCAGCCGAATAGCGGGGCAAGAGACCCAGTACTTC.

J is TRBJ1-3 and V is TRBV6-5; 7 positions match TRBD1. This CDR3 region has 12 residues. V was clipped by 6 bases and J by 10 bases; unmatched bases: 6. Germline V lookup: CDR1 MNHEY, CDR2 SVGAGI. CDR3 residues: CASSVTGETIYF. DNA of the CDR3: TGTGCCAGCAGCGTTACAGGGGAGACCATATATTTT.